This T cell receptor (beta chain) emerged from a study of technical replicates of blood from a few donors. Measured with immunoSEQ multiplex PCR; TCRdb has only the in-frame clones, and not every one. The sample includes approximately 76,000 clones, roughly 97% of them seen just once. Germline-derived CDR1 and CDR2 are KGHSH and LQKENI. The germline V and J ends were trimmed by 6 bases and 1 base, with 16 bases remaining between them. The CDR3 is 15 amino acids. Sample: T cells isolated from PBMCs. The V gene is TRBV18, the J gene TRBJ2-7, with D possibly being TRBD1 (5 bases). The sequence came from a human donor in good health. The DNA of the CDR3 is TGTGCCAGCTCGAGGCGCCAGGGAATATCCTACGAGCAGTACTTC. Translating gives CASSRRQGISYEQYF.